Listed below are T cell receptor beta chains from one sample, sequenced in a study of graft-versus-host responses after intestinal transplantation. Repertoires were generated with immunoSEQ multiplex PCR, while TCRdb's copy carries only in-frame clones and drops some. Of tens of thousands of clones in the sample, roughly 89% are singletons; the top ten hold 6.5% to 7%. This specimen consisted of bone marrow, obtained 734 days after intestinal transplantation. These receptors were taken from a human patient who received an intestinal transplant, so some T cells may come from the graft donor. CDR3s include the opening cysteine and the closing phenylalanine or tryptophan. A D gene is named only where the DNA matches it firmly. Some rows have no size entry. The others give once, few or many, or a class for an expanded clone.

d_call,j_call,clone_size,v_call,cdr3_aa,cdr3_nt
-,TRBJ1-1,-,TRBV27,CASSLGGGSKAFF,TGTGCCAGCAGTTTGGGGGGGGGTAGCAAAGCTTTCTTT
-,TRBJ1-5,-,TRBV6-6,CAISTAYSNQPQHF,TGTGCCATCAGCACAGCTTATAGCAATCAGCCCCAGCATTTT
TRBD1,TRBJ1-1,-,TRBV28,CASSLRQGASEAFF,TGTGCCAGCAGTTTGAGACAGGGGGCCTCTGAAGCTTTCTTT
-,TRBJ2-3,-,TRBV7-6,CASSISWGELTDTQYF,TGTGCCAGCAGCATCTCGTGGGGGGAGTTGACAGATACGCAGTATTTT
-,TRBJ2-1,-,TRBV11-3,CASSLQGYNEQFF,TGTGCCAGCAGCTTACAGGGGTACAATGAGCAGTTCTTC
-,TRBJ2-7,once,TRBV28,CASSYSSYEQYF,TGTGCCAGCAGTTACAGCTCCTACGAGCAGTACTTC
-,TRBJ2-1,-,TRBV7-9,CASTTALFF,TGTGCCAGCACCACCGCTCTGTTCTTC
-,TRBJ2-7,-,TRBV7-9,CASSLTAVNEQYF,TGTGCCAGCAGCTTAACTGCCGTCAACGAGCAGTACTTC
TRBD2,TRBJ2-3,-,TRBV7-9,CASSFGLAGDTQYF,TGTGCCAGCAGCTTTGGACTAGCGGGGGATACGCAGTATTTT
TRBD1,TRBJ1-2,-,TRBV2,CASSETPGGSRYGYTF,TGTGCCAGCAGTGAGACCCCAGGGGGAAGTCGGTATGGCTACACCTTC
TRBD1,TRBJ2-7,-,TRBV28,CASSSSGGVYEQYF,TGTGCCAGCAGTTCTTCAGGGGGCGTTTACGAGCAGTACTTC
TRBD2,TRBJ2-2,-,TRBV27,CASSPVGTTTGELFF,TGTGCCAGCAGTCCCGTCGGGACTACCACCGGGGAGCTGTTTTTT